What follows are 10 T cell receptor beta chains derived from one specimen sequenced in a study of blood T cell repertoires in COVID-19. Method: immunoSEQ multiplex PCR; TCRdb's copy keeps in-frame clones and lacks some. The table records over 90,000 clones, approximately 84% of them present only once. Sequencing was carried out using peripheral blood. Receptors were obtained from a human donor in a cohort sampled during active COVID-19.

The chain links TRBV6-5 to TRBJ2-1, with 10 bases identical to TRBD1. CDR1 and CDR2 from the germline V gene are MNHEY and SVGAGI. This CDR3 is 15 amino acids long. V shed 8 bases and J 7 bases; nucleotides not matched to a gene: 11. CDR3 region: CASGSGQGESNEQFF. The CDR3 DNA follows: TGTGCCAGCGGAAGCGGACAGGGGGAATCGAATGAGCAGTTCTTC.

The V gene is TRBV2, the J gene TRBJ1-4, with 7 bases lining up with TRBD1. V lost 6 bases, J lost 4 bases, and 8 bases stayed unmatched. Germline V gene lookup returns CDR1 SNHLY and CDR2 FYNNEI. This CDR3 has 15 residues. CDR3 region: CASRETGMLNEKLFF. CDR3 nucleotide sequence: TGTGCCAGCAGGGAGACAGGGATGCTTAATGAAAAACTGTTTTTT.

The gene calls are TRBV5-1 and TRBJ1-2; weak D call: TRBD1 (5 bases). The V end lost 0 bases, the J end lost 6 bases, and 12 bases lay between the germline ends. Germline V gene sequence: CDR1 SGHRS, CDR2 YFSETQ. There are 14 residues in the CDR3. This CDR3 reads CASSLAGRVDGYTF. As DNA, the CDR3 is TGCGCCAGCAGCTTGGCCGGCAGGGTAGATGGCTACACCTTC.

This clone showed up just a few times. In DNA form, the CDR3 reads TGTGCCAGCAGCTACCGACAGAGCCGAACTGAAGCTTTCTTT. Protein: CASSYRQSRTEAFF. The V call is TRBV7-2, the J call TRBJ1-1; tentatively, D is TRBD1 (5 bases). Germline V gives CDR1 SGHTA, CDR2 FQGNSA. The CDR3 has 14 residues. Trimming stripped 4 bases from V and 5 bases from J, with 14 bases between.

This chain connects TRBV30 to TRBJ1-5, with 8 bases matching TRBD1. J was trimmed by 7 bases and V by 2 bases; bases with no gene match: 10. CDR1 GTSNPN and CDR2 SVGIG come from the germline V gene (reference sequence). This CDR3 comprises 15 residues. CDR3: CAWSIRTGSGQPQHF. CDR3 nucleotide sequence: TGTGCCTGGAGTATACGGACAGGGTCGGGACAGCCCCAGCATTTT.

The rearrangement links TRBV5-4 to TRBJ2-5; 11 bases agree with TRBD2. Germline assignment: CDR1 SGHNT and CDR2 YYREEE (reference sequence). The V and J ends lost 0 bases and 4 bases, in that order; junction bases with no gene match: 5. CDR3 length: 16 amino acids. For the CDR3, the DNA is TGTGCCAGCAGCTTGGCGACTAGCGGGGTAGTAGAGACCCAGTACTTC. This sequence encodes CASSLATSGVVETQYF.

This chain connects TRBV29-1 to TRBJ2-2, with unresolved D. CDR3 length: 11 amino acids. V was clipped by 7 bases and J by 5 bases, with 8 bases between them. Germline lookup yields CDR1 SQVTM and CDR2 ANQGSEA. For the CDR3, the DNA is TGCAGCGGCGCATGGACCGGGGAGCTGTTTTTT. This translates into CSGAWTGELFF.

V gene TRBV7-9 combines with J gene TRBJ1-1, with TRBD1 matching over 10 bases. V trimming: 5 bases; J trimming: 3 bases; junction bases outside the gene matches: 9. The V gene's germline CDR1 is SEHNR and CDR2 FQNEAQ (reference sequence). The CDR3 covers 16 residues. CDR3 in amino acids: CASSPSRDRGYTEAFF. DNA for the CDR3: TGTGCCAGCAGCCCAAGCCGGGACAGGGGTTACACTGAAGCTTTCTTT.

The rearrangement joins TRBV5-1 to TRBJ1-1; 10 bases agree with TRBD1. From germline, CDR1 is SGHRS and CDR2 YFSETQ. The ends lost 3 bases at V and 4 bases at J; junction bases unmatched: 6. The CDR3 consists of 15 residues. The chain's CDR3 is CASSSPDRGSTEAFF. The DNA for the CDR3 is TGCGCCAGCAGCTCCCCGGACAGGGGGAGCACTGAAGCTTTCTTT.

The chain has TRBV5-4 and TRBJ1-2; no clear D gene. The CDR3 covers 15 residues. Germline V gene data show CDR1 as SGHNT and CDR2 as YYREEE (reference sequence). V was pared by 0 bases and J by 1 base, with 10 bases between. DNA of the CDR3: TGTGCCAGCAGCTTGGGTCAGGCCGGTAACTATGGCTACACCTTC. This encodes CASSLGQAGNYGYTF.